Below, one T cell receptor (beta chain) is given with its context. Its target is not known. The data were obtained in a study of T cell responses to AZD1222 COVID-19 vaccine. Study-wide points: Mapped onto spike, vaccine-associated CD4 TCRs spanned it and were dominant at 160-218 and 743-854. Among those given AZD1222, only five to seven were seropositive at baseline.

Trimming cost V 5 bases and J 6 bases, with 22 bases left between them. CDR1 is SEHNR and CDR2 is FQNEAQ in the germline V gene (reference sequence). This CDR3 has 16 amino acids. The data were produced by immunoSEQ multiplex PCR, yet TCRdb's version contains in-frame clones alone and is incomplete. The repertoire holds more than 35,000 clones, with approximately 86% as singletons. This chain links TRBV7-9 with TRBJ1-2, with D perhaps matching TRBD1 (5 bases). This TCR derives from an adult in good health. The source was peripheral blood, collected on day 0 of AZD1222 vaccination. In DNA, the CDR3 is TGTGCCAGCAGCCTACAACACCCCGGATCAGGGCATGGCTACACCTTC. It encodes CASSLQHPGSGHGYTF.